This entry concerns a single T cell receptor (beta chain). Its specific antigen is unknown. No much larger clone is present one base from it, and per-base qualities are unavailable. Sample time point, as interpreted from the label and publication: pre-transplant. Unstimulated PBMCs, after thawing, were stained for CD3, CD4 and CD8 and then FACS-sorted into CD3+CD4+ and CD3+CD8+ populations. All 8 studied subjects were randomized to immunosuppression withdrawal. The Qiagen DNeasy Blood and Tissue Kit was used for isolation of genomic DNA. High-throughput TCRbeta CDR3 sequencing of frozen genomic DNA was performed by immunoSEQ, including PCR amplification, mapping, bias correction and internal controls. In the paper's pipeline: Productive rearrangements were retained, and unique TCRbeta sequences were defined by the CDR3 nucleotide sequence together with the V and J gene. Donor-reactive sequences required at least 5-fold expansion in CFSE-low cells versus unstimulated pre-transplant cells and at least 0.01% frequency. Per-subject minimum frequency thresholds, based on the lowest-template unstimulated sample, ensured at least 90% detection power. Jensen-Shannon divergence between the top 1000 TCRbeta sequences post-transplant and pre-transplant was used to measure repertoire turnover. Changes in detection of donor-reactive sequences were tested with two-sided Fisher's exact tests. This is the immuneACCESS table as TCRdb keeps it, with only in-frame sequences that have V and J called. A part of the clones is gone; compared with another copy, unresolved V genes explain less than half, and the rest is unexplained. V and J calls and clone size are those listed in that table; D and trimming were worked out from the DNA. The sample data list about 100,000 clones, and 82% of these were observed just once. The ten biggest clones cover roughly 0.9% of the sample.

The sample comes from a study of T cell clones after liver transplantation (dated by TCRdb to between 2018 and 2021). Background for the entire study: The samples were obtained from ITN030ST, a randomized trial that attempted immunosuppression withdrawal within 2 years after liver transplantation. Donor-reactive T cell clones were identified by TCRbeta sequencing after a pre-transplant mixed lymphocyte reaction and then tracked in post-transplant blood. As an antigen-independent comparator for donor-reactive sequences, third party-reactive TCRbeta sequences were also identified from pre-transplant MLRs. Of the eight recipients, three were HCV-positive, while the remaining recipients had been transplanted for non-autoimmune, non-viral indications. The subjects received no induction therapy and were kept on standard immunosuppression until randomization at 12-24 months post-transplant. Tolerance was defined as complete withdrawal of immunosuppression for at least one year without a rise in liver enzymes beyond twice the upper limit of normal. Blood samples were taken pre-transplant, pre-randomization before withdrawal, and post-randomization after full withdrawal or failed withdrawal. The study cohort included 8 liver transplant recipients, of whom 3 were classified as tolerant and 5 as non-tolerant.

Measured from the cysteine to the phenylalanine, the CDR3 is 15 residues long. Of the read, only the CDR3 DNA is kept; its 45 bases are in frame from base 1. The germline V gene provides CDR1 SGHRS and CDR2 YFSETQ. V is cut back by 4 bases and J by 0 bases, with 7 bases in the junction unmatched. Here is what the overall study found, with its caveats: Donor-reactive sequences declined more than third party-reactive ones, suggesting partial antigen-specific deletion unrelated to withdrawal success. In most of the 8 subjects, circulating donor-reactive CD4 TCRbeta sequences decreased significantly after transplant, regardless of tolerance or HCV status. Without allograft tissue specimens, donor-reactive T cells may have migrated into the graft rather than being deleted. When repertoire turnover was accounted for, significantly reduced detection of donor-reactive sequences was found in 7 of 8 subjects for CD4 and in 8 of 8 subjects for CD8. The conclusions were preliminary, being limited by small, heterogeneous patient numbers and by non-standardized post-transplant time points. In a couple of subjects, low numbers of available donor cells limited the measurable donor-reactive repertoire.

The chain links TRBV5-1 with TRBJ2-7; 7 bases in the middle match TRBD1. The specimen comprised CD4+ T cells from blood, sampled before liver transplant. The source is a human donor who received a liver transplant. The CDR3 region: CASSPLGQPSYEQYF. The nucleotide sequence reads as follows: TGCGCCAGCAGCCCCCTGGGACAGCCCTCCTACGAGCAGTACTTC.